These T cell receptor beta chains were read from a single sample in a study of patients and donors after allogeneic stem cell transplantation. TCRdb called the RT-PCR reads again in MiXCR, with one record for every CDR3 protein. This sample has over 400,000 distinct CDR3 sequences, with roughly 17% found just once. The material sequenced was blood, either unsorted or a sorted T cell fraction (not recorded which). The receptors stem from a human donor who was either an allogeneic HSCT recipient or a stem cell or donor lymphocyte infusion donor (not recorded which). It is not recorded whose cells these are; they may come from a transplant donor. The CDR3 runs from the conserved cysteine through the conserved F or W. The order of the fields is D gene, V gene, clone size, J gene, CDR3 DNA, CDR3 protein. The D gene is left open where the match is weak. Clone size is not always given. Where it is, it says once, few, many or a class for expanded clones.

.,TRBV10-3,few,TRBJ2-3,TGTGCCATCAGCGCAAGAGATCTAAGCACAGATACGCAGTATTTT,CAISARDLSTDTQYF
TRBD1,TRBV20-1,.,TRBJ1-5,TGCAGTACAGACAGGGGTGTCGATCAGCCCCAGCATTTT,CSTDRGVDQPQHF
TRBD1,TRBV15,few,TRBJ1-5,TGTGCCACCAGGGAGGGGACAGGGGGGAATCAGCCCCAGCATTTT,CATREGTGGNQPQHF
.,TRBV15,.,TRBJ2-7,TGTGCCACCAGCATTACAGGGTTTCACGAGCAGTACTTC,CATSITGFHEQYF
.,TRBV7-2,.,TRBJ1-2,TGTGCCAGCAGCTCCTCTTTCTATGGCTACACCTTC,CASSSSFYGYTF
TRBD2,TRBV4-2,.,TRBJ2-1,TGTGCCAGCAGCCAAGAGAGTCTAGCGGTGAGCAATGAGCAGTTCTTC,CASSQESLAVSNEQFF
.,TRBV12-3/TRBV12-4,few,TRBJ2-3,TGTGCCAGCAGTTTAGGGACTTTCTATACGCAGTATTTT,CASSLGTFYTQYF
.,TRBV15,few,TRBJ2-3,TGTGCCACCAGCAGAGTTAGGGATACGCAGTATTTT,CATSRVRDTQYF
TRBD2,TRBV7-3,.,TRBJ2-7,TGTGCCAGCAGCCCCAGGAAAGCGGGATCCTCCTACGAGCAGTACTTC,CASSPRKAGSSYEQYF
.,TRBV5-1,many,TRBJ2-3,TGCGCCAGCAGCTCATCCCCCCAAGGGGTACTTTCAGATACGCAGTATTTT,CASSSSPQGVLSDTQYF
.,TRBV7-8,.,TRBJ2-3,TGTGCCGCAAAACCCCGGGCCACAGATACGCAGTATTTT,CAAKPRATDTQYF
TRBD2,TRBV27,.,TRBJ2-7,TGTGCCAGCAGTTTACTGACTAGCGGAGCCTACGAGCAGTACTTC,CASSLLTSGAYEQYF
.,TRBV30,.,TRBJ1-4,TGTGCCTGGAGTTATCTACAGGGTTATAATGAAAAACTGTTTTTT,CAWSYLQGYNEKLFF
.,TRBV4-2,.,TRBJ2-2,TGTGCCAGCAGCCGCCCTATGGCGCTCGGCGGGGAGCTGTTTTTT,CASSRPMALGGELFF
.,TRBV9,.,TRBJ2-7,TGTGCCAGCAGCGTTGGGGACACTCAGTCAAAGCAGTACTTC,CASSVGDTQSKQYF
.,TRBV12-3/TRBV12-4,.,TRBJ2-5,TGTGCCAGCAGTTTACACACCCCGGGGGAGACCCAGTACTTC,CASSLHTPGETQYF
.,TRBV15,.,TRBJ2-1,TGTGCCACCAGCAGAGCCCGAGGCCGCAGACTTGATGAGCAGTTCTTC,CATSRARGRRLDEQFF
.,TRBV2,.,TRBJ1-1,TGTGCCAGACAGGGTCCTGAGCCTGAAGCTTTCTTT,CARQGPEPEAFF
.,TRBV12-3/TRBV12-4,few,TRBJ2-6,TGTGCCAGCAGTCTATTTCCTGGGGCCAACGTCCTGACTTTC,CASSLFPGANVLTF
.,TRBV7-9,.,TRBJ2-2,TGTGCCAGCAGCTCATACCTTCAGACATACACCGGGGAGCTGTTTTTT,CASSSYLQTYTGELFF
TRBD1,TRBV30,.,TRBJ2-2,TGTGCCTGGAAGGGGGCTTGGAACACCGGGGAGCTGTTTTTT,CAWKGAWNTGELFF
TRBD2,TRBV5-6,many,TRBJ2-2,TGTGCCAGCAGACACGGGACTAGCGGGAGGGCGAACACCGGGGAGCTGTTTTTT,CASRHGTSGRANTGELFF
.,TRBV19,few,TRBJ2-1,TGTGCCACCTCTATGACCCCCAATGAGCAGTTCTTC,CATSMTPNEQFF
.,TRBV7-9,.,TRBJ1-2,TGTGCCAGCAGCTTTCTGGGGTCCCAGTATGGCTACACCTTC,CASSFLGSQYGYTF
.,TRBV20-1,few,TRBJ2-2,TGCAGTGCGGAGCCTTCGGGCACCGGGGAGCTGTTTTTT,CSAEPSGTGELFF
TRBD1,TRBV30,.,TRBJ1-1,TGTGCCTGGAGCCGGACAGGGCCCTTGAACACTGAAGCTTTCTTT,CAWSRTGPLNTEAFF
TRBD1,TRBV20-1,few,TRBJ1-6,TGCAGTGCCACGATGGGGACAGGGGGATTTTCACCCCTCCACTTT,CSATMGTGGFSPLHF
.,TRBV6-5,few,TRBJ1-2,TGTGCCAGCAGTTACGGAGTATCAGGGGCTAACTATGGCTACACCTTC,CASSYGVSGANYGYTF
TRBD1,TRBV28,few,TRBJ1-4,TGTGCCAGCAGTGTCAGACAGGGGAGAGGTGAAAAACTGTTTTTT,CASSVRQGRGEKLFF
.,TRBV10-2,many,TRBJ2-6,TGCGCCAGCACCCCGGGCTCTGGGGCCAACGTCCTGACTTTC,CASTPGSGANVLTF
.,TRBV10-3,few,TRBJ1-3,TGTGCCCCCCTCGGGGGCGTCTCTGGAAACACCATATATTTT,CAPLGGVSGNTIYF
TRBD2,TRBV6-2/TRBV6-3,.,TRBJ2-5,TGTGCCAGCAGACCGGGACTAGCGGGGATAGAGACCCAGTACTTC,CASRPGLAGIETQYF
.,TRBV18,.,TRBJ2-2,TGTGCCAGCATAAAAGACTCCGGGGCCGGGGAGCTGTTTTTT,CASIKDSGAGELFF
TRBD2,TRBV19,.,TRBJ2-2,TGTGCCAGTAGTTTCCGCGGGAGTCCCACCGGGGAGCTGTTTTTT,CASSFRGSPTGELFF
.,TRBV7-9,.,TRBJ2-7,TGTGCCACGCGGGTCTCACCCTACGAGCAGTACTTC,CATRVSPYEQYF
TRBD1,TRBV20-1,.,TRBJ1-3,TGCAGTGCTAGTCCAGGGACAGCTGGAAACACCATATATTTT,CSASPGTAGNTIYF
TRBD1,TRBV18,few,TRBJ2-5,TGTGCCAGCTCACCCACGAGGGGACAGGAGACCCAGTACTTC,CASSPTRGQETQYF
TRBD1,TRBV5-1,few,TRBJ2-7,TGCGCCAGCAGCTCGGGACAGGGGCGAGGCGAGCAGTACTTC,CASSSGQGRGEQYF
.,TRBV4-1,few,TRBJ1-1,TGCGCCAGCAGCCAAGTCTTTTCGAGGGGGATTGGGTCTGAAGCTTTCTTT,CASSQVFSRGIGSEAFF
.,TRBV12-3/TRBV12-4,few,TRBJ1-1,TGTGCCAGCAGTTTAGCGCTAGGGGCCGACACTGAAGCTTTCTTT,CASSLALGADTEAFF
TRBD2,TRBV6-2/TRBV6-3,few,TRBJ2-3,TGTGCCAGCAGTTACTCGATAATAGGGCGCGTGGCTAGCGGGGCGGGAGATACGCAGTATTTT,CASSYSIIGRVASGAGDTQYF
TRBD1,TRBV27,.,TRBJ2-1,TGTGCCAGCAGTCCACGGCCGGGACAGGAGGCCAATGAGCAGTTCTTC,CASSPRPGQEANEQFF
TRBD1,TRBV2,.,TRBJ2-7,TGTGCCAGCAGTGACACCGGACAGGGCAGTCGTGACGAGCAGTACTTC,CASSDTGQGSRDEQYF
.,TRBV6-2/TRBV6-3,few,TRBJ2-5,TGTGCCAGCACCCAGGGTTCTCCCCACGAGACCCAGTACTTC,CASTQGSPHETQYF
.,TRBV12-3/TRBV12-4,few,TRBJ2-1,TGTGCCAGCACCCTGAGGGATGAGCAGTTCTTC,CASTLRDEQFF
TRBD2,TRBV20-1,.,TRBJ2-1,TGCAGTGCTAGGTGGGGCAACGGGGGGGCCGGCTACAATGAGCAGTTCTTC,CSARWGNGGAGYNEQFF
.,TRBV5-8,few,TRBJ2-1,TGTGCCAGCAGCTTGGAGGGACGCCCCGGCAATGAGCAGTTCTTC,CASSLEGRPGNEQFF
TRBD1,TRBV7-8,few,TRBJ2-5,TGTGCCAGCAGCCGCGGGACAGGACTACAAGAGACCCAGTACTTC,CASSRGTGLQETQYF
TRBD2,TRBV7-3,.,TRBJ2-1,TGTGCCAGCAGCTCCCGCCCGCGGGAGAACTACAATGAGCAGTTCTTC,CASSSRPRENYNEQFF
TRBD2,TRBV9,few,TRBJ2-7,TGTGCCAGCAGCCCCCGAGCGGGGGCCTCCTACGAGCAGTACTTC,CASSPRAGASYEQYF
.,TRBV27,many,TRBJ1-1,TGTGCCAGCAGGGGAACAGGGTGGACTTTCTTT,CASRGTGWTFF
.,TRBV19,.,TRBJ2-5,TGTGCCAGTAGTAAAACCCGGGACCATGTAGGAAAGACCCAGTACTTC,CASSKTRDHVGKTQYF
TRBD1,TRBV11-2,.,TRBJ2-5,TGTGCCAGCAGCTTTGCGGACAGGGGTCCGATAGAGACCCAGTACTTC,CASSFADRGPIETQYF